This TCR beta chain originates from a study of T cell changes during pregnancy in multiple sclerosis. TCRdb keeps only in-frame clones here, not all; method: immunoSEQ multiplex PCR. The table has roughly 76,000 clones, 85% to 95% seen once. The input for sequencing was CD4+ T cells from peripheral blood mononuclear cells, taken after pregnancy. This clonotype was obtained from a female donor with multiple sclerosis, enrolled in a pregnancy study.

The CDR3 DNA sequence: TGTGCCAGCAGCCAAGACGCTCTTAGCTACGAGCAGTACTTC. Translating gives CASSQDALSYEQYF. This rearrangement joins TRBV4-2 to TRBJ2-7; unclear D gene. With 0 bases removed from V and 3 bases from J, the gap between germline ends came to 9 bases. CDR3 length equals 14 residues. The germline gives CDR1 LGHNA, CDR2 YNFKEQ.